The rows below give T cell receptor beta chains drawn from one sample of a study of T cell repertoires in cytomegalovirus infection. TCRdb processed the reads anew with MiXCR; each CDR3 protein has one entry. The data show roughly 140,000 distinct CDR3 sequences, 20% to 30% seen once. The specimen was PBMCs. The source of these receptors is a human donor in good health (CMV status not recorded). Some clones in this sample may be carry-over from other donors' samples. The CDR3 runs from the conserved cysteine through the conserved F or W. D genes are given only for firm matches. Some rows have no size entry. The others give once, few or many, or a class for an expanded clone.

j_call,clone_size,v_call,d_call,cdr3_nt,cdr3_aa
TRBJ2-7,.,TRBV6-5,.,TGTGCCAGCAGTTACTCCCCTAGCTACGAGCAGTACTTC,CASSYSPSYEQYF
TRBJ2-4,few,TRBV20-1,TRBD1,TGCAGTGTTCTGGACAGGGAAGAGGTTCAGTACTTC,CSVLDREEVQYF
TRBJ2-3,many,TRBV7-9,TRBD2,TGTGCCAGCAGCCCCGGACTAGCGGGAGTCGCAGATACGCAGTATTTT,CASSPGLAGVADTQYF
TRBJ1-4,many,TRBV7-2,TRBD1,TGTGCCAGCAGCTCCCAGGGGGCACTAGGTGAAAAACTGTTTTTT,CASSSQGALGEKLFF
TRBJ1-5,many,TRBV7-2,.,TGTGCCAGCAGCTTAGCCAATCAGCCCCAGCATTTT,CASSLANQPQHF
TRBJ2-6,.,TRBV24-1,.,TGTGCCACCAGTGATTCCCCGACTGGATCTGGGGCCAACGTCCTGACTTTC,CATSDSPTGSGANVLTF
TRBJ1-4,few,TRBV5-1,.,TGCGCCAGCAGCTTTGCGATGCATGGGGAAAAACTGTTTTTT,CASSFAMHGEKLFF
TRBJ2-1,many,TRBV7-2,.,TGTGCCAGCAGCTCTTTAGCGTACTCCTACAATGAGCAGTTCTTC,CASSSLAYSYNEQFF
TRBJ2-1,few,TRBV6-5,.,TGTGCCAGCAGTTACGAGACACAGAGCTCCTACAATGAGCAGTTCTTC,CASSYETQSSYNEQFF
TRBJ1-1,.,TRBV20-1,.,TGCAGTGCTAGAGTCAGTTGGAACACTGAAGCTTTCTTT,CSARVSWNTEAFF
TRBJ1-6,.,TRBV12-3/TRBV12-4,.,TGTGCCAGCAGTTTGACAACTTCACCCCTCCACTTT,CASSLTTSPLHF
TRBJ2-1,.,TRBV6-1,.,TGTGCCAGCAGCACCGGGACTCACTCCTACAATGAGCAGTTCTTC,CASSTGTHSYNEQFF
TRBJ2-3,many,TRBV7-2,.,TGTGCCAGCAGCTTCGGGTCTTCAGGAGCCACAGATACGCAGTATTTT,CASSFGSSGATDTQYF
TRBJ1-5,few,TRBV7-9,TRBD1,TGTGCCAGCAGCTTAGGGGGACAGGGACATCAGCCCCAGCATTTT,CASSLGGQGHQPQHF
TRBJ1-6,many,TRBV28,.,TGTGCCAGCAGTCTGACAGAGACAAAGTCACCCCTCCACTTT,CASSLTETKSPLHF
TRBJ2-3,many,TRBV12-3/TRBV12-4,.,TGTGCCAGCAGCCTACAGGGTGGCGCAGATACGCAGTATTTT,CASSLQGGADTQYF
TRBJ1-4,.,TRBV2,.,TGTGCCAGCAGTGATCGACAGTTAAATGAAAAACTGTTTTTT,CASSDRQLNEKLFF
TRBJ1-1,few,TRBV12-3/TRBV12-4,.,TGTGCCAGCACCTTGATGCTGAACACTGAAGCTTTCTTT,CASTLMLNTEAFF
TRBJ2-3,many,TRBV11-2,.,TGTGCCAGCAGCCTCTCTAGCGTGGGCCTCACAGATACGCAGTATTTT,CASSLSSVGLTDTQYF
TRBJ2-2,.,TRBV29-1,.,TGCAGCGTTCGCGCCCCGGAGAACACCGGGGAGCTGTTTTTT,CSVRAPENTGELFF
TRBJ2-1,.,TRBV7-3,.,TGTGCCAGCAGCTTAACACAGTTGGGTGAGCAGTTCTTC,CASSLTQLGEQFF
TRBJ2-3,.,TRBV7-3,.,TGTGCCAGCATCCTGGACCGCGGTGGGGGAGATGCGCAGTATTTT,CASILDRGGGDAQYF
TRBJ2-7,many,TRBV19,TRBD1,TGTGCCAGTAGTGTGACCGGGACAGGTTATGACGAGCAGTACTTC,CASSVTGTGYDEQYF
TRBJ1-1,few,TRBV7-2,TRBD1,TGTGCCAGCAGCTACGCCAGGGGGCAAGCTTTCTTT,CASSYARGQAFF
TRBJ1-4,few,TRBV7-2,TRBD1,TGTGCCAGCAGTTATTCCGGGACAGGTGCGGAAAAACTGTTTTTT,CASSYSGTGAEKLFF
TRBJ2-7,.,TRBV20-1,.,TGCAGTGCCTGGACTACCTCCTCCTACGAGCAGTACTTC,CSAWTTSSYEQYF
TRBJ1-3,few,TRBV4-3,TRBD1,TGCGCCAGCAGCCAGGGGACAGGAGCGTACACCATATATTTT,CASSQGTGAYTIYF
TRBJ1-6,many,TRBV7-2,TRBD1,TGTGCCAGCAGCTTTCCAGGGGGGGATTCACCCCTCCACTTT,CASSFPGGDSPLHF
TRBJ2-1,few,TRBV29-1,TRBD1,TGCAGCGTTGAACCAGGGACAGCTTACAATGAGCAGTTCTTC,CSVEPGTAYNEQFF
TRBJ1-1,few,TRBV7-6,.,TGTGCCAGCAGCCCAGCCTCAAGAGCGGACACTGAAGCTTTCTTT,CASSPASRADTEAFF
TRBJ2-5,.,TRBV6-2/TRBV6-3,TRBD1,TGTGCCACTCGACAGGGTCAAGAGACCCAGTACTTC,CATRQGQETQYF
TRBJ2-1,.,TRBV7-2,.,TGTGCCAGCAGCTCTGACGTGGCGAGGGCTTACAATGAGCAGTTCTTC,CASSSDVARAYNEQFF
TRBJ1-4,.,TRBV15,.,TGTGCCACCAGCACAGGACTGTTTAATGAAAAACTGTTTTTT,CATSTGLFNEKLFF
TRBJ2-5,.,TRBV7-6,.,TGTGCCAGCAGCTTTCTCAAGGCCTCGGAGACCCAGTACTTC,CASSFLKASETQYF
TRBJ2-7,many,TRBV6-2/TRBV6-3,.,TGTGCCACAAGAGACAGGTTACAGGGCGGCGAGCAGTACTTC,CATRDRLQGGEQYF
TRBJ2-5,.,TRBV20-1,TRBD1,TGCAGTGCTGTTAGAGACAGGGGGAACCACCCTCAAGAGACCCAGTACTTC,CSAVRDRGNHPQETQYF
TRBJ2-3,few,TRBV7-6,TRBD1,TGTGCCAGCAGCTCCGCCGGACAGGGCACAGATACGCAGTATTTT,CASSSAGQGTDTQYF
TRBJ2-1,few,TRBV11-2,.,TGTGCCAGCAGCTTAGTGGGGGCTAGTGACAATGAGCAGTTCTTC,CASSLVGASDNEQFF
TRBJ1-5,.,TRBV28,.,TGTGCCAGCAGTCAGGCAAACAGAGATAGCAATCAGCCCCAGCATTTT,CASSQANRDSNQPQHF
TRBJ2-7,.,TRBV7-8,.,TGTGCCAGCAGCCTAACAGGGTACTACGAGCAGTACTTC,CASSLTGYYEQYF
TRBJ2-7,few,TRBV6-6,.,TGTGCCAGCAGTTTCGGACAGTCCTACGAGCAGTACTTC,CASSFGQSYEQYF
TRBJ1-2,few,TRBV6-6,.,TGTGCCAGCAGTCCTACAGGGTATGGCTACACCTTC,CASSPTGYGYTF
TRBJ2-5,few,TRBV20-1,TRBD2,TGCAGTGCCCCAGGACTAGTCCAAGAGACCCAGTACTTC,CSAPGLVQETQYF
TRBJ2-7,.,TRBV20-1,TRBD2,TGCAGTGCTAGAGACCCGGGGCTGCTAGCGGGAGTGACCTACGAGCAGTACTTC,CSARDPGLLAGVTYEQYF
TRBJ1-1,few,TRBV11-2,.,TGTGCCAGCAGCTTAGCCGTACGGGGGGGCACTGAAGCTTTCTTT,CASSLAVRGGTEAFF
TRBJ2-1,.,TRBV20-1,.,TGCAGTGCTATAGAGATGAATGAGCAGTTCTTC,CSAIEMNEQFF
TRBJ1-1,.,TRBV14,.,TGTGCCAGCAGCCAAGTCCAGGGAGGGAGGGAAGCTTTCTTT,CASSQVQGGREAFF
TRBJ2-3,.,TRBV4-1,.,TGCGCCAGCAGCCTCGCCGGGACACCAACGGATACGCAGTATTTT,CASSLAGTPTDTQYF
TRBJ1-2,.,TRBV24-1,TRBD1,TGTGCCACCAGTGATTTGCCCCCAGGGGGGGACTATGGCTACACCTTC,CATSDLPPGGDYGYTF
TRBJ1-6,.,TRBV12-3/TRBV12-4,.,TGTGCCAGCAGTTTGGGAGGGAACTCCTATAATTCACCCCTCCACTTT,CASSLGGNSYNSPLHF
TRBJ2-7,.,TRBV29-1,TRBD1,TGCAGCGCAGGACAGGGAACTTCCTACGAGCAGTACTTC,CSAGQGTSYEQYF
TRBJ2-1,.,TRBV7-3,TRBD2,TGTGCCAGCAGCTCGACTAGCGGGAGCGGCAATGAGCAGTTCTTC,CASSSTSGSGNEQFF
TRBJ2-1,.,TRBV28,TRBD2,TGTGCCAGCAGTTTTCCGGGGGGGCTCTATGAGCAGTTCTTC,CASSFPGGLYEQFF
TRBJ2-5,once,TRBV7-6,TRBD2,TGTGCCAGCAGTCCGGTTTTGCGGGGGCAAGAGACCCAGTACTTC,CASSPVLRGQETQYF
TRBJ2-7,.,TRBV7-2,TRBD2,TGTGCCAGCAGCTCAGCCACTAGCGGGAGATTGTACGAGCAGTACTTC,CASSSATSGRLYEQYF